A single sample is the source of the 14 T cell receptor beta chains below, sequenced in a study of blood T cell repertoires in COVID-19. TCRdb's copy holds only in-frame clones and misses some; the assay was immunoSEQ multiplex PCR. The data hold under 50,000 clones, with 70% to 90% observed a single time. Source material: peripheral blood. The origin of the receptors is a human donor in a cohort sampled during active COVID-19.

The rearrangement joins TRBV6-5 to TRBJ2-5; D is unclear. Trimming shortened V by 3 bases and J by 5 bases, and 10 bases separated the two germline ends. CDR1 is MNHEY, CDR2 SVGAGI, per germline. The CDR3 consists of 13 residues. In nucleotides, the CDR3 is TGTGCCAGCAGTTATACCGTCCGGGAGACCCAGTACTTC. This gives the protein CASSYTVRETQYF.

This clone showed up just once. The genes are TRBV3-1 (or the pseudogene TRBV3-2) and TRBJ1-6; D is unclear. V lost 3 bases to trimming and J lost 5 bases, with 8 bases between them. There are 14 residues in the CDR3. Germline CDR1 reads LGHDT; CDR2 reads YNNKEL (reference sequence). In nucleotides, the CDR3 is TGTGCCAGCAGCCACGGGATTCATAATTCACCCCTCCACTTT. It translates to CASSHGIHNSPLHF.

This chain links TRBV19 with TRBJ1-2; D gene unclear. Germline V gene sequence: CDR1 LNHDA, CDR2 SQIVND (reference sequence). The ends were cut back, 6 bases at V and 4 bases at J, with 12 bases in the middle. The CDR3 sequence is 13 residues long. The chain's CDR3 is CASSRPQSYGYTF. Here the CDR3 DNA reads TGTGCCAGTAGCAGACCACAGAGCTATGGCTACACCTTC.

Regarding this clone: One end of the junction fails to match germline, which may point to a read error. The rearrangement uses TRBV11-2 and TRBJ2-7; no definite D call. This CDR3 comprises 13 residues. The V gene's germline CDR1 is SGHAT and CDR2 FQNNGV. This CDR3 reads CASSLDRPGRPHF. In nucleotides, the CDR3 is TGTGCCAGCAGCTTAGATCGCCCAGGTAGGCCTCATTTC.

This clone was seen only once. The chain combines TRBV6-1 with TRBJ1-2, with 7 bases fitting TRBD1. Trimming took 3 bases from V and 4 from J; bases not matched to a gene: 5. Germline V gives CDR1 MNHNS, CDR2 SASEGT. This CDR3 spans 14 amino acids. The DNA for the CDR3 is TGTGCCAGCAGTGAGCAGACAGGGTCCTATGGCTACACCTTC. It codes for CASSEQTGSYGYTF.

CDR3 loop: CASRGSTGNDSPLHF. Here the CDR3 DNA reads TGTGCCAGCAGGGGCTCTACAGGGAACGATTCACCCCTCCACTTT. This sequence joins TRBV2 and TRBJ1-6, with a tentative D call TRBD1 (6 bases). V was clipped by 6 bases and J by 8 bases, with 17 bases between them. The CDR3 runs 15 residues. CDR1 is SNHLY, CDR2 FYNNEI, per germline.

This chain connects TRBV4-1 to TRBJ1-5, with 10 positions matching TRBD1. CDR1 is MGHRA, CDR2 YSYEKL, per germline. Losses at the gene ends were 1 base for V and 16 bases for J; bases not matched to a gene: 7. The CDR3 runs 13 residues. The CDR3 reads CASSQAPGTGAHF. CDR3 nucleotides: TGCGCCAGCAGCCAAGCACCAGGGACAGGGGCACATTTT.

The V gene is TRBV25-1, the J gene TRBJ2-1; tentative D call: TRBD1 (6 bases). Trimming cost V 4 bases and J 3 bases, with 13 bases left between them. The germline V gene has CDR1 MGHDK and CDR2 SYGVNS. The CDR3 contains 15 residues. The CDR3 loop reads CASSVGKGVYNEQFF. The CDR3 DNA sequence: TGTGCCAGCAGTGTAGGAAAGGGGGTCTACAATGAGCAGTTCTTC.

The rearrangement joins TRBV18 to TRBJ2-3; 8 nucleotides match TRBD2. This CDR3 is built from 15 residues. Germline loops: CDR1 KGHSH, CDR2 LQKENI. V lost 4 bases to trimming and J lost 0 bases; unmatched junction nucleotides: 3. The CDR3 region has the DNA TGTGCCAGCTCACAACTAGCGGCTAGCACAGATACGCAGTATTTT. Amino acid sequence: CASSQLAASTDTQYF.

This chain joins TRBV5-4 and TRBJ2-2; 9 bases map to TRBD2. Losses at the gene ends were 4 bases for V and 5 bases for J; bases not matched to a gene: 6. The CDR3 is 15 residues long. Per the germline V gene, CDR1 is SGHNT and CDR2 is YYREEE (reference sequence). CDR3 DNA sequence: TGTGCCAGCAGCCCAGGGACTAGCAGAACCGGGGAGCTGTTTTTT. Translating it yields CASSPGTSRTGELFF.

The chain employs TRBV19 and TRBJ2-1; 11 bases map to TRBD2. Germline CDR1 reads LNHDA; CDR2 reads SQIVND (reference sequence). Trimming cost V 5 bases and J 10 bases; bases outside gene matches: 10. CDR3 size: 15 residues. The CDR3 sequence: CASSASLAGDPEQFF. DNA of the CDR3: TGTGCCAGTAGTGCGTCACTAGCGGGGGACCCCGAGCAGTTCTTC.

This sequence joins TRBV11-2 and TRBJ2-5; D unresolved. The germline V and J ends were trimmed by 5 bases and 2 bases, with 6 bases remaining between them. The CDR3 sequence is 12 residues long. CDR1 and CDR2 (germline): SGHAT, FQNNGV. CDR3 DNA sequence: TGTGCCAGCAGCCCGCTACAAGAGACCCAGTACTTC. Its translation: CASSPLQETQYF.

The table lists this clone with a few counts. The rearrangement joins TRBV7-2 to TRBJ2-7, with TRBD2 as a possible D gene (5 bases). The CDR3 loop spans 15 amino acids. The V gene's germline CDR1 is SGHTA and CDR2 FQGNSA. V gave up 5 bases and J gave up 0 bases, with 14 bases separating them. The CDR3 DNA is TGTGCCAGCAGCCCCTTAGCGTGGAGCTCCTACGAGCAGTACTTC. Translation: CASSPLAWSSYEQYF.

The V and J genes are TRBV7-8 and TRBJ2-3, with D perhaps matching TRBD1 (6 bases). The CDR3 sequence is 15 residues long. V lost 4 bases and J 5 bases, leaving 16 bases between the germline ends. Germline CDR1 SGHVS, CDR2 FQNEAQ. CDR3 bases: TGTGCCAGCAGCTCTCCATACAGGGTCAGAGATACGCAGTATTTT. The encoded protein is CASSSPYRVRDTQYF.